Shown below are 25 T cell receptor beta chains from a single sample sequenced in a study of shared clonotypes between healthy human individuals. Naive CD8 isolation took CD45RO-negative cells positively selected for CCR7 and excluded terminally differentiated effector memory CD45RA+ cells. Data came from immunoSEQ multiplex PCR; TCRdb stores just in-frame clones and leaves some out. The sample comprises some 630,000 clones, approximately 96% of which are singletons, and about 0.12% rests with the top ten. The sequenced material came from naive CD8+ T cells sorted from blood. The receptor set was obtained from a woman aged 30 to 39 in good health.

The CDR3 nucleotides are TGTGCCAGCAGTGATAAGGGGGCGAGCACAGATACGCAGTATTTT. Protein sequence: CASSDKGASTDTQYF. This chain uses TRBV2 with TRBJ2-3; 7 bases are shared with TRBD1. V trimming: 3 bases; J trimming: 0 bases; junction bases outside the gene matches: 3. Per germline, CDR1 SNHLY and CDR2 FYNNEI. The CDR3 is made up of 15 amino acids.

The genes are TRBV18 and TRBJ1-2, with a weak D call TRBD1 (6 bases). In germline, CDR1 is KGHSH, CDR2 LQKENI. The V end lost 1 base, the J end lost 8 bases, and 26 bases lay between the germline ends. The CDR3 runs 18 residues. The CDR3 DNA sequence: TGTGCCAGCTCACCACGCCCGGGGGCCTCCGAACTTTTTCGGGGCTACACCTTC. Protein product: CASSPRPGASELFRGYTF.

In the case of this clone: The sample has other DNA sequences that encode this CDR3 too. V is TRBV27 and J is TRBJ2-7; unclear D gene. The V gene's germline CDR1 is MNHEY and CDR2 SMNVEV (reference sequence). The CDR3 spans 14 residues. V lost 0 bases to trimming and J lost 2 bases, with 8 bases between them. CDR3 coding DNA: TGTGCCAGCAGTTTATCGGCCAGAACCTACGAGCAGTACTTC. It yields the protein CASSLSARTYEQYF.

This rearrangement joins TRBV5-1 to TRBJ2-1, with D possibly TRBD1 on 6 matching bases. The CDR3 has 17 amino acids. The V end was cut by 1 base, the J end by 0 bases, with 14 bases between. From germline, CDR1 is SGHRS and CDR2 YFSETQ. CDR3 bases: TGCGCCAGCAGCTTGAAGCCCCGGGACATCTCCTACAATGAGCAGTTCTTC. Encoded protein: CASSLKPRDISYNEQFF.

This chain connects TRBV20-1 to TRBJ2-7; D is unresolved. Germline-derived CDR1 and CDR2 are DFQATT and SNEGSKA (reference sequence). The CDR3 spans 11 residues. V was pared by 3 bases and J by 3 bases, with 6 bases between. CDR3 region: CSASVSYEQYF. CDR3 nucleotide sequence: TGCAGTGCTAGTGTCAGCTACGAGCAGTACTTC.

This chain joins TRBV7-9 and TRBJ2-7, with D tentatively TRBD2 (6 bases). Trimming stripped 2 bases from V and 5 bases from J, with 10 bases between. The germline gives CDR1 SEHNR, CDR2 FQNEAQ (reference sequence). The CDR3 is 13 amino acids. The CDR3 protein is CASSLRETDEQYF. The DNA of the CDR3 is TGTGCCAGCAGCTTACGGGAGACGGACGAGCAGTACTTC. Complete variable domain (other parts from reference TRBV7-9 and TRBJ2-7): DTGVSQNPRHKITKRGQNVTFRCDPISEHNRLYWYRQTLGQGPEFLTYFQNEAQLEKSRLLSDRFSAERPKGSFSTLEIQRTEQGDSAMYLCASSLRETDEQYFGPGTRLTVT.

The V call is TRBV4-2, the J call TRBJ2-3, with a tentative D call TRBD2 (5 bases). CDR3 length: 16 amino acids. V was cut by 0 bases and J by 0 bases, with 10 bases left in between. Looked up from germline, CDR1 is LGHNA and CDR2 is YNFKEQ. For the CDR3, the DNA is TGTGCCAGCAGCCAAGATGAGCGGACTAGCACAGATACGCAGTATTTT. Its protein product is CASSQDERTSTDTQYF.

The rearrangement joins TRBV10-3 to TRBJ1-1; D not resolved. Germline V gene data show CDR1 as ENHRY and CDR2 as SYGVKD. The CDR3 length is 13 residues. Deletions cut 6 bases from V and 6 bases from J, with 14 bases between. The CDR3 region is CAISQAGEAEAFF. The DNA of the CDR3 is TGTGCCATCAGCCAAGCCGGGGAGGCTGAAGCTTTCTTT.

V is TRBV29-1 and J is TRBJ1-1; the D gene is possibly TRBD1 (5 bases). Germline lookup yields CDR1 SQVTM and CDR2 ANQGSEA. The CDR3 spans 14 residues. Between the trimmed V and J ends, which lost 7 bases and 4 bases, there was a span of 19 bases. Written as DNA, the CDR3 is TGCAGCGCGATAGACACAACCGGGGCCACTGAAGCTTTCTTT. This translates into CSAIDTTGATEAFF.

In this sample, this clone turned up a few times. The CDR3 DNA follows: TGTGCCAGCAGTACCCGGACAGGGGGTCCTGAAGCTTTCTTT. It yields the protein CASSTRTGGPEAFF. V and J are TRBV6-6 and TRBJ1-1, with 10 bases aligning to TRBD1. After removal of 5 bases from V and 6 bases from J, the junction contained 6 bases not matched to a gene. The CDR3 spans 14 residues. Germline assignment: CDR1 MNHNY and CDR2 SVGAGI (reference sequence).

The V call is TRBV9, the J call TRBJ2-5; D remains ambiguous. The germline V gene has CDR1 SGDLS and CDR2 YYNGEE. The CDR3 sequence is 12 residues long. V was trimmed by 4 bases and J by 9 bases, leaving 13 bases between them. This CDR3 is CASSPPDGPQYF. In nucleotides, the CDR3 is TGTGCCAGCAGCCCTCCAGACGGGCCCCAGTACTTC.

The chain has TRBV4-1 and TRBJ1-2; 7 positions agree with TRBD1. Looked up from germline, CDR1 is MGHRA and CDR2 is YSYEKL. The CDR3 runs 16 residues. V was pared by 2 bases and J by 6 bases, with 12 bases of the junction left unmatched. The CDR3 DNA reads TGCGCCAGCAGCCAACAATACAGGGGCCTCTTCGATGGCTACACCTTC. Translating gives CASSQQYRGLFDGYTF.

V gene TRBV6-1 combines with J gene TRBJ2-7, with D unresolved. The V end was cut by 3 bases, the J end by 2 bases, with 8 bases between. The CDR3 runs to 13 residues. Germline V CDR1 and CDR2: MNHNS, SASEGT. Here the CDR3 reads CASSEGWTYEQYF. The DNA for the CDR3 is TGTGCCAGCAGTGAGGGGTGGACCTACGAGCAGTACTTC.

CDR3 loop: CASSFKNTEAFF. The CDR3 nucleotides are TGTGCCAGCAGTTTCAAGAACACTGAAGCTTTCTTT. This chain connects TRBV6-6 to TRBJ1-1; D uncertain. The CDR3 sequence is 12 residues long. V lost 4 bases and J lost 1, with 4 bases in between. Germline CDR1 reads MNHNY; CDR2 reads SVGAGI (reference sequence).

This chain uses TRBV5-4 with TRBJ1-1; D is possibly TRBD1 (6 bases). From germline, CDR1 is SGHNT and CDR2 YYREEE (reference sequence). The CDR3 is made up of 15 amino acids. V gave up 4 bases and J gave up 7 bases, with 20 bases separating them. CDR3 region: CASSLLDEGGNEAFF. The CDR3 nucleotides read TGTGCCAGCAGCCTGCTGGATGAGGGGGGCAATGAAGCTTTCTTT.

The CDR3 here is CASSPRQTYNEQFF. The DNA for the CDR3 is TGTGCCAGCAGCCCCCGACAGACCTACAATGAGCAGTTCTTC. The chain is built from TRBV7-8 and TRBJ2-1; D perhaps matches TRBD1 (5 bases). The length of the CDR3 is 14 residues. CDR1 SGHVS and CDR2 FQNEAQ come from the germline V gene. Trimming removed 5 bases at V and 2 bases at J, with 10 bases between.

The V gene is TRBV19, the J gene TRBJ2-6, with D unclear. This CDR3 comprises 14 residues. Germline V gene lookup returns CDR1 LNHDA and CDR2 SQIVND (reference sequence). Trimming left V 5 bases short and J 1 base short, with 6 bases between. The DNA of the CDR3 is TGTGCCAGTAGTTTGTTGTCTGGGGCCAACGTCCTGACTTTC. This gives the protein CASSLLSGANVLTF.

The V gene is TRBV6-1, the J gene TRBJ2-2, with D tentatively TRBD2 (6 bases). CDR3 size: 12 residues. V was trimmed by 7 bases and J by 4 bases, leaving 7 bases between them. The germline gives CDR1 MNHNS, CDR2 SASEGT. The CDR3 reads CASMGGTGELFF. CDR3 DNA sequence: TGTGCCAGCATGGGGGGCACCGGGGAGCTGTTTTTT.

The rearrangement links TRBV10-3 to TRBJ2-3; weak D call: TRBD2 (5 bases). The CDR3 is 11 residues long. Looked up from germline, CDR1 is ENHRY and CDR2 is SYGVKD. The V end was cut by 4 bases, the J end by 6 bases, with 5 bases between. The CDR3 DNA is TGTGCCATCAGTGGGAGGGATACGCAGTATTTT. It codes for CAISGRDTQYF.

V is TRBV6-5 and J is TRBJ2-7, with 8 positions matching TRBD1. V lost 1 base and J lost 2; bases outside the gene matches: 4. This CDR3 contains 15 residues. The V gene's germline CDR1 is MNHEY and CDR2 SVGAGI. The CDR3 loop reads CASSYWTGRTYEQYF. The DNA for the CDR3 is TGTGCCAGCAGTTACTGGACAGGGAGAACCTACGAGCAGTACTTC.

The V gene is TRBV28, the J gene TRBJ2-3; TRBD2 might be the D (5 bases). CDR3 length equals 18 residues. V gave up 6 bases and J gave up 3 bases, with 25 bases separating them. Looked up from germline, CDR1 is MDHEN and CDR2 is SYDVKM. The CDR3 coding sequence is TGTGCCAGCAGCTCACTACGATTACTAGGAGGTGGTACAGATACGCAGTATTTT. It yields the protein CASSSLRLLGGGTDTQYF.

The rearrangement uses TRBV6-6 and TRBJ1-5, with 9 bases matching TRBD1. The CDR3 spans 16 residues. CDR1 MNHNY and CDR2 SVGAGI come from the germline V gene (reference sequence). V dropped 4 bases and J dropped 7; count of bases not matched to a gene: 11. CDR3 coding DNA: TGTGCCAGCAGTTTAACCGGGACAGGGACTGTCCAGCCCCAGCATTTT. Its protein product is CASSLTGTGTVQPQHF.

As to this clone: Other DNA sequences in the same sample also yield this CDR3. This chain connects TRBV9 to TRBJ1-1; 8 bases are shared with TRBD1. The germline V gene encodes CDR1 SGDLS and CDR2 YYNGEE. J gave up 8 bases and V 0 bases, and 3 bases lay outside the gene matches. CDR3 length: 13 amino acids. The CDR3 DNA follows: TGTGCCAGCAGCGTAGGAGGGACAGGAGAAGCTTTCTTT. Translating gives CASSVGGTGEAFF.

V usage is TRBV6-4 and J usage is TRBJ2-1; a weak D match, TRBD2 (5 bases). The germline V gene encodes CDR1 MRHNA and CDR2 SNTAGT. V dropped 7 bases and J dropped 7 bases, with 20 bases sitting between them. The CDR3 length is 15 residues. The CDR3 reads CASNPRAPTPNEQFF. Here the CDR3 DNA reads TGTGCCAGCAATCCGCGGGCCCCTACCCCTAATGAGCAGTTCTTC.

Concerning this clone: Other nucleotide sequences from this sample produce the same CDR3. The rearrangement joins TRBV29-1 to TRBJ2-7, with a tentative D call TRBD2 (6 bases). The CDR3 extends over 12 amino acids. CDR1 SQVTM and CDR2 ANQGSEA come from the germline V gene. The V and J ends lost 3 bases and 2 bases respectively, with 8 bases between them. As DNA, the CDR3 is TGCAGCGTTGAGGAGGGGCCCTACGAGCAGTACTTC. This gives the protein CSVEEGPYEQYF.